These 10 T cell receptor beta chains share one sample of origin, sequenced in a study of early T cells in non-severe SARS-CoV-2 infection. TCRdb passed the 5' RACE reads through MiXCR, listing each CDR3 protein once. The sample has some 91,000 distinct CDR3 sequences; approximately 11% are singletons. Sequencing used whole blood, obtained at baseline. These receptors all come from an adult who was a healthcare worker with PCR-confirmed SARS-CoV-2 infection or an uninfected control (not recorded which).

This clonotype was seen more than once but under ten times. The chain combines TRBV10-2 with TRBJ1-6, with 11 bases matching TRBD1. The trim removed 6 bases at V and 10 bases at J, leaving 5 bases unmatched. There are 14 residues in the CDR3. Germline V gene lookup returns CDR1 WSHSY and CDR2 SAAADI. CDR3 sequence (DNA): TGCGCCAGCAGGCGGGACAGGGGGGACTCACCCCTCCACTTT. Residues: CASRRDRGDSPLHF.

There are a few counts of this clonotype. The genes are TRBV7-9 and TRBJ1-4, with TRBD1 matching 7 bases. V shed 6 bases, J shed 6 bases, and the junction held 13 bases outside the gene matches. Germline V CDR1 and CDR2: SEHNR, FQNEAQ (reference sequence). There are 16 residues in the CDR3. For the CDR3, the DNA is TGTGCCAGCAGTTTCCGACAGGGACGCATTGATGAAAAACTGTTTTTT. Protein product: CASSFRQGRIDEKLFF.

This clonotype has ten or more counts. The rearrangement links TRBV7-6 to TRBJ2-3; possible D gene TRBD2, 6 bases. CDR1 and CDR2 (germline): SGHVS, FNYEAQ. Trimming took 5 bases from V and 7 from J, leaving 16 bases between them. CDR3 length: 14 residues. The CDR3 sequence: CASSPRGGSNTQYF. DNA of the CDR3: TGTGCCAGCAGCCCCCGGGGAGGCTCTAATACGCAGTATTTT.

The chain carries TRBV12-3 or TRBV12-4 and TRBJ2-5, with 15 bases matching TRBD2. This CDR3 comprises 15 residues. V lost 5 bases to trimming and J lost 4 bases; unmatched junction nucleotides: 2. The CDR3 DNA is TGTGCCAGCAGTCCGGGACTAGCGGGAGGAGAGACCCAGTACTTC. It encodes CASSPGLAGGETQYF.

Ten or more counts support this clonotype. This rearrangement joins TRBV7-2 to TRBJ1-2, with a possible D match to TRBD1 (5 bases). Trimming removed 1 base at V and 4 bases at J, with 13 bases between. The CDR3 contains 15 residues. Germline V gene data show CDR1 as SGHTA and CDR2 as FQGNSA. CDR3 sequence: CASSLESDSRYGYTF. As DNA, the CDR3 is TGTGCCAGCAGCTTAGAAAGCGACAGCCGCTATGGCTACACCTTC.

This clonotype was counted at least ten times. This chain joins TRBV7-9 and TRBJ1-2; TRBD1 is a possible D gene (6 bases). From germline, CDR1 is SEHNR and CDR2 FQNEAQ (reference sequence). Trimming took 6 bases from V and 4 from J, leaving 15 bases between them. The CDR3 length is 14 residues. The CDR3 bases are TGTGCCAGCAGAGGGGGACACGCAGGCTATGGCTACACCTTC. Its protein is CASRGGHAGYGYTF. Complete variable domain (other parts from reference TRBV7-9 and TRBJ1-2): DTGVSQNPRHKITKRGQNVTFRCDPISEHNRLYWYRQTLGQGPEFLTYFQNEAQLEKSRLLSDRFSAERPKGSFSTLEIQRTEQGDSAMYLCASRGGHAGYGYTFGSGTRLTVV.

The chain links TRBV20-1 to TRBJ2-3, with a weak D call TRBD2 (5 bases). V was shortened by 5 bases and J by 4 bases, with 28 bases between the two germline ends. The CDR3 length is 18 residues. The germline CDR1 and CDR2 sequences are DFQATT and SNEGSKA (reference sequence). The CDR3 bases are TGCAGTGCTCATGGCTGGGAGCGGAGCGTCCCTTACCCAGATACGCAGTATTTT. Protein sequence: CSAHGWERSVPYPDTQYF.

The rearrangement joins TRBV10-3 to TRBJ1-6; 10 bases are shared with TRBD1. V shed 6 bases and J 7 bases; nucleotides not matched to a gene: 6. The germline CDR1 and CDR2 sequences are ENHRY and SYGVKD. The length of the CDR3 is 15 residues. CDR3 in amino acids: CAIREGQGRNSPLHF. The CDR3 bases are TGTGCCATCAGGGAGGGACAGGGGCGGAATTCACCCCTCCACTTT.

The DNA of the CDR3 is TGTGCCAGCAGCGACGGGACAGTCTACGAGCAGTACTTC. Its protein is CASSDGTVYEQYF. The rearrangement joins TRBV11-1 to TRBJ2-7; TRBD1 aligns across 7 bases. CDR3 length: 13 amino acids. The trim removed 5 bases at V and 3 bases at J, leaving 4 bases unmatched. Looked up from germline, CDR1 is SGHAT and CDR2 is FQDESV (reference sequence).

This clonotype showed up just a few times. The chain employs TRBV18 and TRBJ2-5; D uncertain. The V end was cut by 5 bases, the J end by 4 bases, with 20 bases between. The CDR3 loop spans 16 amino acids. Germline V gene sequence: CDR1 KGHSH, CDR2 LQKENI. The CDR3 here is CASSFPSALGPETQYF. DNA for the CDR3: TGTGCCAGCTCATTCCCCTCGGCGCTAGGCCCAGAGACCCAGTACTTC.